Sequencing of this TCR beta chain was carried out in a study of cytomegalovirus exposure and HLA in healthy donors. Study-wide findings and caveats: Specificity of a few CMV-associated chains for CMV antigens was verified in vitro. Reported performance of the classifier showed diagnosis of cytomegalovirus status with high specificity and sensitivity.

Method: immunoSEQ multiplex PCR; TCRdb's copy keeps in-frame clones and lacks some. The data contain approximately 49,000 clones, around 94% of them singletons. This CDR3 has 12 amino acids. The germline CDR1 and CDR2 sequences are SGHNT and YENEEA. V was pared by 7 bases and J by 5 bases, with 12 bases between. The donors were part of the validation cohort of some 120 subjects. That cohort was separate from the first cohort, which comprised 500 to 850 subjects. Notes on this clone: The antigen is not known.

The chain recombines TRBV11-3 with TRBJ2-7; TRBD1 might be the D (5 bases). The clonotype comes from a man in his late teens or twenties in good health and CMV-seronegative. Material: PBMCs. CDR3 in DNA: TGTGCCAGCAACATAGGGGTTCACGAGCAGTACTTC. This encodes CASNIGVHEQYF.